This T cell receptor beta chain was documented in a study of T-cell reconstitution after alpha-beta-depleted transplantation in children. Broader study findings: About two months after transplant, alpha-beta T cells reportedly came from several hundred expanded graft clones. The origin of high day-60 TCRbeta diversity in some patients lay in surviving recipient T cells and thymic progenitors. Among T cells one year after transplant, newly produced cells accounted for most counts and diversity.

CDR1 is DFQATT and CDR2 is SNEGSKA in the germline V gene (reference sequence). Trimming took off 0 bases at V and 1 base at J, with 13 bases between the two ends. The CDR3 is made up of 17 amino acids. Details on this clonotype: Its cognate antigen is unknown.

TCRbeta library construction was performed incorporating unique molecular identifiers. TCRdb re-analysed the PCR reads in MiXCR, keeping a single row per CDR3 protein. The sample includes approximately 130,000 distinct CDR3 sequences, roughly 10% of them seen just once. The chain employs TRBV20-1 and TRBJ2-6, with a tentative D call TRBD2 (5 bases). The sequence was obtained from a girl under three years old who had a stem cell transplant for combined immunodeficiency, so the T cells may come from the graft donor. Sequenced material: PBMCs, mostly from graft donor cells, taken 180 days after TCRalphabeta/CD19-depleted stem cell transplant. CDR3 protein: CSARDSLGGSGANVLTF. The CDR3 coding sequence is TGCAGTGCTAGAGACTCTCTCGGCGGGTCTGGGGCCAACGTCCTGACTTTC.